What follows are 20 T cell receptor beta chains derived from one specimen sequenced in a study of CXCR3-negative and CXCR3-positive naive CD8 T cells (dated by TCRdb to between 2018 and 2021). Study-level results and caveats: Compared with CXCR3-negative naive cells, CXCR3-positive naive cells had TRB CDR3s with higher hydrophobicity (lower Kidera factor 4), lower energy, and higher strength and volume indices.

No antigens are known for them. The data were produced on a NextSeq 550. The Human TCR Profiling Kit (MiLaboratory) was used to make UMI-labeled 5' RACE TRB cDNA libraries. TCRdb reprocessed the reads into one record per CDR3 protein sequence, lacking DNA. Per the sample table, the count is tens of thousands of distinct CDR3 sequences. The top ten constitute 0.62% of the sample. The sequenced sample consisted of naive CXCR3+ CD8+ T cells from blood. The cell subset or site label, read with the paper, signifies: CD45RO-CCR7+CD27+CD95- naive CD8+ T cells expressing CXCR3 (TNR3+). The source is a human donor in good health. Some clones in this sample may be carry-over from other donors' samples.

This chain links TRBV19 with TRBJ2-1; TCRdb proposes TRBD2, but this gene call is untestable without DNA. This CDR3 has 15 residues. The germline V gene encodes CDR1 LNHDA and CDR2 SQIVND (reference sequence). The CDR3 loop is CASSMSGYTEREQFF.

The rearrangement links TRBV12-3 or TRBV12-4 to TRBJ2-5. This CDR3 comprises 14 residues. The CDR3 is CASSFMAAQETQYF.

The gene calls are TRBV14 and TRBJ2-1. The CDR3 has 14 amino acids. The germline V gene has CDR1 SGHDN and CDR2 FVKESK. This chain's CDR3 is CASSQESTYNEQFF.

CDR3 amino acids: CASSSGFEETQYF. This sequence joins TRBV28 and TRBJ2-5. Germline CDR1 is MDHEN and CDR2 is SYDVKM. The CDR3 length is 13 residues.

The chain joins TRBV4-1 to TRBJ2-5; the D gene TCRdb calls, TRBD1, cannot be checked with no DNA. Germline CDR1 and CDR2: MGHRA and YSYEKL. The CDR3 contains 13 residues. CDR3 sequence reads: CASSVQFRETQYF.

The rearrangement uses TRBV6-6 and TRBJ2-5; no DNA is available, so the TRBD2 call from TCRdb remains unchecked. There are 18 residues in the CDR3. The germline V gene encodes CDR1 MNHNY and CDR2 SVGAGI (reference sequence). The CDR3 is CASSFVAGGGGPRETQYF.

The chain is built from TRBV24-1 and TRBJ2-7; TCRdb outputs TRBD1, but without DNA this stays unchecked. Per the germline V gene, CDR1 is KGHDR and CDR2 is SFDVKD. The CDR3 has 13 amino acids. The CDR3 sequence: CATSAGGSYEQYF.

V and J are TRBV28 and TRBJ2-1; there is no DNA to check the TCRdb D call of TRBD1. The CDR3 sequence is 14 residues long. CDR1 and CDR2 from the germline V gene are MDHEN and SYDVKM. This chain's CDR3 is CASSLGTAYNEQFF. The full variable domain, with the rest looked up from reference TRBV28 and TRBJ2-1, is DVKVTQSSRYLVKRTGEKVFLECVQDMDHENMFWYRQDPGLGLRLIYFSYDVKMKEKGDIPEGYSVSREKKERFSLILESASTNQTSMYLCASSLGTAYNEQFFGPGTRLTVL.

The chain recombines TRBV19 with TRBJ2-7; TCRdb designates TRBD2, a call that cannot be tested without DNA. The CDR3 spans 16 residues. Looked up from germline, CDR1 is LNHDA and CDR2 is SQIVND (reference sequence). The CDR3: CASSVGLAGAYYEQYF. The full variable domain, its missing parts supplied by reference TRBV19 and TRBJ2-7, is DGGITQSPKYLFRKEGQNVTLSCEQNLNHDAMYWYRQDPGQGLRLIYYSQIVNDFQKGDIAEGYSVSREKKESFPLTVTSAQKNPTAFYLCASSVGLAGAYYEQYFGPGTRLTVT.

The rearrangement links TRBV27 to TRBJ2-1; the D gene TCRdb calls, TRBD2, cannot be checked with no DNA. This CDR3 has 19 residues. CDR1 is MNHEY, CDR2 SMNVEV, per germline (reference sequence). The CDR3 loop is CASSVAGSVNRREEEEQFF.

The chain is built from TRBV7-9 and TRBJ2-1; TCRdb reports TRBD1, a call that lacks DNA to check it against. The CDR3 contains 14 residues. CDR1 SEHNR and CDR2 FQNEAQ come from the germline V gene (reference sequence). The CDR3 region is CASSFGQGDNEQFF.

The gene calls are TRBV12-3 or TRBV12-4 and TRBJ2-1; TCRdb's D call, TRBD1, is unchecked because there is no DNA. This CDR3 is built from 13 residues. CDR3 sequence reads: CASKWGAGGEQFF.

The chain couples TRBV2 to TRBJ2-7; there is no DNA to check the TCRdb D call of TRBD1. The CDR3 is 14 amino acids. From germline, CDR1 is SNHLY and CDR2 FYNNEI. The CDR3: CASNLGQSRGEKYF.

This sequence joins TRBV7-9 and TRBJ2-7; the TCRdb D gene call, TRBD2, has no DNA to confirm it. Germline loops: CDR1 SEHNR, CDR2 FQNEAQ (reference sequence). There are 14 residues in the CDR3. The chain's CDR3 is CASSLAGGVYEQYF.

The CDR3 is CSAREGYTSYNEQFF. The chain has TRBV20-1 and TRBJ2-1. Germline assignment: CDR1 DFQATT and CDR2 SNEGSKA (reference sequence). This CDR3 region has 15 residues.

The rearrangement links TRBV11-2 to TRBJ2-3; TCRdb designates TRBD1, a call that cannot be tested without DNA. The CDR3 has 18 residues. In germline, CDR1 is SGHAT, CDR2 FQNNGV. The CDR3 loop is CASSSDPYILSSTDTQYF. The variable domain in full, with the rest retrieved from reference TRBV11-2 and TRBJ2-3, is EAGVAQSPRYKIIEKRQSVAFWCNPISGHATLYWYQQILGQGPKLLIQFQNNGVVDDSQLPKDRFSAERLKGVDSTLKIQPAKLEDSAVYLCASSSDPYILSSTDTQYFGPGTRLTVL.

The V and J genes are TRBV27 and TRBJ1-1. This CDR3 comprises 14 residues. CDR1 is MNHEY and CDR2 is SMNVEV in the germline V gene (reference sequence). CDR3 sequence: CASSLFGGNTEAFF.

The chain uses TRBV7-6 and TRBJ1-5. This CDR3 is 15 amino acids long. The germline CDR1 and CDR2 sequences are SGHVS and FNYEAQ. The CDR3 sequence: CASSLYPSQVKPQHF.

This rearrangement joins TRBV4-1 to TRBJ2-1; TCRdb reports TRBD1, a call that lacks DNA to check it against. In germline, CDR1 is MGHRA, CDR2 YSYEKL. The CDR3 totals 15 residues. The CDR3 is CASSPGQGALDEQFF.

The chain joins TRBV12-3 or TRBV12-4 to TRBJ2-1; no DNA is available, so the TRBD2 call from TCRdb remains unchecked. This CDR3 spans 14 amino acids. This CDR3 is CASSSYSGGNEQFF.